These 24 T cell receptor beta chains were all obtained from the same sample, sequenced in a study of blood T cell repertoires in COVID-19. Clones were sequenced by immunoSEQ multiplex PCR, and TCRdb holds only the in-frame ones, with some missing. The table shows around 99,000 clones, with around 74% occurring only once. The material sequenced was peripheral blood. These receptor sequences come from an elderly woman with active or convalescent COVID-19.

The rearrangement joins TRBV28 to TRBJ2-4; 9 nucleotides line up with TRBD2. The V and J ends lost 5 bases and 3 bases, in that order; junction bases with no gene match: 8. This CDR3 is 16 amino acids long. Germline V gene lookup returns CDR1 MDHEN and CDR2 SYDVKM. CDR3: CASSPASSGIKNIQYF. The CDR3 DNA is TGTGCCAGCAGTCCCGCCTCTAGCGGGATCAAAAACATTCAGTACTTC.

The chain carries TRBV5-1 and TRBJ2-1; D is unresolved. Trimming pared 0 bases from V and 15 bases from J, leaving 13 bases between. Germline lookup yields CDR1 SGHRS and CDR2 YFSETQ. The CDR3 is made up of 12 amino acids. The CDR3 DNA is TGCGCCAGCAGCTTGGATGGCAATGGTGGGTTCTTC. The encoded protein is CASSLDGNGGFF.

This chain joins TRBV5-5 and TRBJ1-4; D is possibly TRBD1 (6 bases). The CDR3 is 14 residues long. Deletions cut 0 bases from V and 7 bases from J, with 10 bases between. Germline V gene lookup returns CDR1 SGHKS and CDR2 YYEKEE (reference sequence). For the CDR3, the DNA is TGTGCCAGCAGCTTGGAGGGGGGGACTGAAAAACTGTTTTTT. It codes for CASSLEGGTEKLFF.

The chain carries TRBV6-6 and TRBJ2-1, with 7 bases matching TRBD2. The CDR3 is 15 residues long. Trimming at V came to 5 bases and at J to 3 bases, leaving 7 bases not matched to a gene. Germline-derived CDR1 and CDR2 are MNHNY and SVGAGI (reference sequence). The CDR3 reads CASSPRLAIYNEQFF. CDR3 DNA: TGTGCCAGCAGTCCCAGACTAGCAATCTACAATGAGCAGTTCTTC.

The chain couples TRBV6-2 or TRBV6-3 to TRBJ2-1; 9 nucleotides agree with TRBD1. The CDR3 consists of 15 residues. The germline V gene encodes CDR1 MNHEY and CDR2 SVGEGT. V dropped 4 bases and J dropped 7; count of bases not matched to a gene: 8. This CDR3 reads CASSSGTGRKNEQFF. Here the CDR3 DNA reads TGTGCCAGCAGTTCCGGGACAGGGCGTAAGAATGAGCAGTTCTTC.

The chain links TRBV7-2 to TRBJ1-5; 7 bases are a match to TRBD1. The germline V gene encodes CDR1 SGHTA and CDR2 FQGNSA. The CDR3 runs 14 residues. V shed 5 bases and J 2 bases; nucleotides not matched to a gene: 3. In DNA form, the CDR3 reads TGTGCCAGCAGCCAAGACAGGGGCAATCAGCCCCAGCATTTT. It is translated as CASSQDRGNQPQHF. Full variable domain (remainder filled in from reference TRBV7-2 and TRBJ1-5): GAGVSQSPSNKVTEKGKDVELRCDPISGHTALYWYRQSLGQGLEFLIYFQGNSAPDKSGLPSDRFSAERTGGSVSTLTIQRTQQEDSAVYLCASSQDRGNQPQHFGDGTRLSIL.

This rearrangement joins TRBV5-5 to TRBJ2-7; 12 bases agree with TRBD2. J gave up 5 bases and V 2 bases, and 11 bases lay outside the gene matches. This CDR3 is 17 amino acids long. Germline values: CDR1 SGHKS, CDR2 YYEKEE (reference sequence). CDR3 coding DNA: TGTGCCAGCAGCTTTTTACTAGCGGGAGGATCTCGCCACGAGCAGTACTTC. It encodes CASSFLLAGGSRHEQYF.

The count of this clone is one. The rearrangement joins TRBV7-9 to TRBJ2-1; the match to TRBD2 covers 11 bases. This CDR3 is built from 15 residues. J gave up 8 bases and V 5 bases, and 8 bases lay outside the gene matches. CDR1 is SEHNR and CDR2 is FQNEAQ in the germline V gene (reference sequence). The CDR3 DNA sequence: TGTGCCAGCAGCCTAACCTTAGCGGGAGGGCATGAGCAGTTCTTC. This encodes CASSLTLAGGHEQFF.

Concerning this clone: One end of the junction does not line up with germline, which may come from a read error. The chain carries TRBV5-1 and TRBJ2-3; unclear D gene. This CDR3 comprises 13 residues. Germline values: CDR1 SGHRS, CDR2 YFSETQ. CDR3 in amino acids: CASRLDSTDTQYF. The CDR3, as DNA: TGTGCCAGCAGATTAGATAGCACAGATACGCAGTATTTT.

The rearrangement links TRBV18 to TRBJ2-7; weak D call: TRBD2 (5 bases). CDR3 length: 16 residues. Trimming took 3 bases from V and 0 from J, leaving 15 bases between them. Germline V lookup: CDR1 KGHSH, CDR2 LQKENI. The CDR3 region has the DNA TGTGCCAGCTCACCCGGGGTACCTAAAAGCTCCTACGAGCAGTACTTC. This encodes CASSPGVPKSSYEQYF.

This clone was recorded only once. The chain couples TRBV21-1 to TRBJ2-2; the DNA was not compared with TRBD2, the D call given in the table. TRBV21-1 constitutes a pseudogene. The CDR3 spans 19 residues. CDR3 sequence (DNA): TGTGCCAGCAGCAGAATGGGACTAGCCGGACCCGCGAACACCGGGGAGCTGTTTTTT. Translated: CASSRMGLAGPANTGELFF.

This clone was detected a few times. This chain links TRBV27 with TRBJ2-4; weak D call: TRBD2 (6 bases). Germline-derived CDR1 and CDR2 are MNHEY and SMNVEV (reference sequence). V was cut by 2 bases and J by 2 bases, with 13 bases left in between. The CDR3 is 16 residues long. CDR3 sequence: CASSLGLASSKNIQYF. The DNA of the CDR3 is TGTGCCAGCAGTTTAGGGCTAGCGAGTTCCAAAAACATTCAGTACTTC.

The V and J genes are TRBV30 and TRBJ1-2, with D possibly being TRBD1 (6 bases). Trimming stripped 5 bases from V and 2 bases from J, with 6 bases between. This CDR3 has 11 residues. The germline gives CDR1 GTSNPN, CDR2 SVGIG (reference sequence). CDR3 sequence reads: CAWGTNYGYTF. The DNA of the CDR3 is TGTGCCTGGGGGACAAACTATGGCTACACCTTC.

The gene calls are TRBV2 and TRBJ1-6, with 9 bases lining up with TRBD1. J gave up 7 bases and V 5 bases, and 3 bases lay outside the gene matches. The CDR3 loop spans 14 amino acids. Germline V gene lookup returns CDR1 SNHLY and CDR2 FYNNEI. The CDR3 DNA follows: TGTGCCAGCAGTTGGGACAGGGCGAATTCACCCCTCCACTTT. Encoded protein: CASSWDRANSPLHF.

The chain carries TRBV2 and TRBJ1-1; D call uncertain. The V gene's germline CDR1 is SNHLY and CDR2 FYNNEI. V lost 11 bases to trimming and J lost 1 base, with 8 bases between them. CDR3 length: 11 residues. The CDR3 DNA follows: TGTGCCCTCCGGAGGAACACTGAAGCTTTCTTT. Translated: CALRRNTEAFF. The full variable domain, with the rest looked up from reference TRBV2 and TRBJ1-1, is EPEVTQTPSHQVTQMGQEVILRCVPISNHLYFYWYRQILGQKVEFLVSFYNNEISEKSEIFDDQFSVERPDGSNFTLKIRSTKLEDSAMYFCALRRNTEAFFGQGTRLTVV.

The chain employs TRBV11-2 and TRBJ2-7, with 12 bases identical to TRBD2. Germline CDR1 SGHAT, CDR2 FQNNGV. V gave up 1 base and J gave up 3 bases; unmatched junction bases: 7. CDR3 length: 17 amino acids. This chain's CDR3 is CASSLAPPLAGGYEQYF. The CDR3 DNA reads TGTGCCAGCAGCTTAGCCCCTCCACTAGCGGGAGGCTACGAGCAGTACTTC.

This chain uses TRBV28 with TRBJ2-7; 7 nucleotides match TRBD1. The CDR3 is 12 amino acids. From germline, CDR1 is MDHEN and CDR2 SYDVKM. J gave up 5 bases and V 5 bases, and 3 bases lay outside the gene matches. The CDR3 loop is CASSRGQDEQYF. CDR3 coding DNA: TGTGCCAGCAGTAGGGGGCAAGACGAGCAGTACTTC.

The gene calls are TRBV4-3 and TRBJ1-2; D is unclear. The CDR3 spans 16 residues. Germline V gives CDR1 LGHNA, CDR2 YSLEER. V was trimmed by 3 bases and J by 3 bases, leaving 17 bases between them. The CDR3 loop is CASSQIRAGFDYGYTF. The DNA for the CDR3 is TGCGCCAGCAGCCAGATAAGAGCAGGTTTTGACTATGGCTACACCTTC.

This clone was counted many times. DNA for the CDR3: TGTGCCAGCAGTGAACCGGGGGTAGGGAGCACTGAAGCTTTCTTT. Translated, it gives CASSEPGVGSTEAFF. V and J are TRBV6-1 and TRBJ1-1; D is perhaps TRBD1 (5 bases). Germline-derived CDR1 and CDR2 are MNHNS and SASEGT. There are 15 residues in the CDR3. V gave up 2 bases and J gave up 4 bases, with 14 bases separating them.

This chain uses TRBV5-1 with TRBJ1-6; tentatively, D is TRBD1 (5 bases). The CDR3 totals 14 residues. The V gene lost 4 bases and the J gene lost 5 bases, with 10 bases spanning the gap. CDR1 and CDR2 from the germline V gene are SGHRS and YFSETQ. The CDR3 here is CASSRGEDNSPLHF. The CDR3 DNA sequence: TGCGCCAGCAGCCGAGGGGAGGATAATTCACCCCTCCACTTT.

V and J are TRBV6-4 and TRBJ2-3, with 10 bases lining up with TRBD1. CDR1 MRHNA and CDR2 SNTAGT come from the germline V gene. Losses at the gene ends were 2 bases for V and 0 bases for J; bases not matched to a gene: 2. This CDR3 has 16 residues. CDR3 residues: CASSDRTGGSTDTQYF. The CDR3 DNA follows: TGTGCCAGCAGTGACAGGACAGGGGGGAGCACAGATACGCAGTATTTT.

The chain has TRBV18 and TRBJ2-5, with 7 bases lining up with TRBD1. Germline values: CDR1 KGHSH, CDR2 LQKENI. The CDR3 has 15 residues. The V segment lost 1 base and the J segment 1 base; nucleotides outside the gene matches: 3. The CDR3 nucleotides read TGTGCCAGCTCACCACAAGGACAGGTCCAAGAGACCCAGTACTTC. Protein product: CASSPQGQVQETQYF.

The chain uses TRBV28 and TRBJ1-4, with D possibly matching TRBD1 (5 bases). Trimming removed 3 bases at V and 8 bases at J, with 16 bases between. The CDR3 sequence is 15 residues long. Germline assignment: CDR1 MDHEN and CDR2 SYDVKM. CDR3 sequence reads: CASSFRAGRFEKLFF. CDR3 sequence (DNA): TGTGCCAGCAGTTTTAGGGCAGGGAGGTTCGAAAAACTGTTTTTT.

This chain joins TRBV9 and TRBJ2-1, with 11 bases matching TRBD2. The CDR3 sequence is 15 residues long. The germline V gene has CDR1 SGDLS and CDR2 YYNGEE. The trim removed 0 bases at V and 7 bases at J, leaving 3 bases unmatched. CDR3 nucleotide sequence: TGTGCCAGCAGCGTAGGACTAGCGGGAACAAATGAGCAGTTCTTC. As protein: CASSVGLAGTNEQFF.